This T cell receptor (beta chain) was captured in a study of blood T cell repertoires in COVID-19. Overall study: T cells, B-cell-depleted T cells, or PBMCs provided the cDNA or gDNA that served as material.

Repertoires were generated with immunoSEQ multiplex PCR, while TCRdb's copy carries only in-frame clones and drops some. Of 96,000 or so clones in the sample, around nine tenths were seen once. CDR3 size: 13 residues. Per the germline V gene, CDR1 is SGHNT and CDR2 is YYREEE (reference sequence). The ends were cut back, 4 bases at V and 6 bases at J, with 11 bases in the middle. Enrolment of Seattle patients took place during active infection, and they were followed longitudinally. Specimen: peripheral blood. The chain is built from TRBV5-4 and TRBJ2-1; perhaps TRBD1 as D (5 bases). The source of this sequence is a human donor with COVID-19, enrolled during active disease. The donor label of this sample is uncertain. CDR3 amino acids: CASSPPDTNEQFF. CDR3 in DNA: TGTGCCAGCAGCCCTCCGGACACCAATGAGCAGTTCTTC.